This entry describes one T cell receptor (beta chain). It has no known antigen specificity. The sample holds no much larger clone one base away, and base qualities are not on file. Between the V and J ends, shortened by 0 bases and 4 bases respectively, the junction contains 10 bases. Based on the germline V gene, the CDR1 and CDR2 sequences are MNHEY and SVGAGI. From the cysteine through the phenylalanine, the CDR3 covers 15 amino acids. Only the CDR3 region is kept as DNA, spanning 45 bases read in frame from base 1. Library construction relied on the immunoSEQ multiplex PCR assay. Drawn from immuneACCESS, this table holds only the in-frame rearrangements with V and J called that TCRdb kept. Clones are partly lost; checked studies trace under half to an unresolved V gene and leave the rest unexplained. The sample records 40,000 or so clones, almost 95% of which are singletons. In total, the top ten clones hold around 8.1% of the sample.

The record originates from a study of T cell changes during pregnancy in multiple sclerosis (dated by TCRdb to between 2019 and 2020). About the full investigation: In women with multiple sclerosis, the researchers looked at how the T cell repertoire shifted as pregnancy progressed.

The specimen comprised CD8+ T cells from peripheral blood mononuclear cells, sampled in the third trimester of pregnancy. The rearranged chain carries TRBV6-5 and TRBJ2-1; TRBD1 is possibly the D segment (5 matching bases). The receptor's source is a female donor with multiple sclerosis, enrolled in a pregnancy study. At the DNA level, the sequence is TGTGCCAGCAGTTACTCGGCAGGGATGTACAATGAGCAGTTCTTC. Its coded protein is CASSYSAGMYNEQFF.